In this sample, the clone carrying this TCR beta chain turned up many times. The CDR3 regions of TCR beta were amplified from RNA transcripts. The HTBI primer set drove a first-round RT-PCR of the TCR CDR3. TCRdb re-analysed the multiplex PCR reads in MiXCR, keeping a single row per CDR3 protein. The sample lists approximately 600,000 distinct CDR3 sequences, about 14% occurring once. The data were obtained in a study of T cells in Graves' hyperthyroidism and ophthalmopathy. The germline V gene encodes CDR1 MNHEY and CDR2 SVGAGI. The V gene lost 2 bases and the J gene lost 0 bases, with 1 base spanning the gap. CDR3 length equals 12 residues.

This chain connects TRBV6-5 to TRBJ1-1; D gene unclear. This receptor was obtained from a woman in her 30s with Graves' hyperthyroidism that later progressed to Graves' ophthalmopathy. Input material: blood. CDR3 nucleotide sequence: TGTGCCAGCAGTTACATGAACACTGAAGCTTTCTTT. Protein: CASSYMNTEAFF.